The next 22 T cell receptor beta chains were all read from a single sample in a study of a mutant IDH1 vaccine in newly diagnosed glioma. Antigens of these TCRs are unknown. Measured with immunoSEQ multiplex PCR; TCRdb has only the in-frame clones, and not every one. This table holds some 64,000 clones, roughly 80% found once. Time point here: week 11, during vaccination. Topical imiquimod was applied with each vaccine dose, which held 300 ug of mutant IDH1 20-mer peptide. Sequencing used PBMCs, obtained from a glioma patient whose treatment included an IDH1 peptide vaccine. All receptors derive from a man aged 45-60 years with glioma.

This chain uses TRBV18 with TRBJ1-1, with D tentatively TRBD1 (5 bases). Trimming removed 5 bases at V and 8 bases at J, with 18 bases between. Germline CDR1 KGHSH, CDR2 LQKENI. CDR3 length: 14 amino acids. The CDR3 region is CASSEIGGAKEAFF. CDR3 bases: TGTGCCAGCTCAGAAATTGGTGGGGCCAAGGAAGCTTTCTTT.

V is TRBV6-5 and J is TRBJ1-2, with a weak D call TRBD1 (5 bases). Germline V gene data show CDR1 as MNHEY and CDR2 as SVGAGI. Deletions cut 0 bases from V and 0 bases from J, with 8 bases between. This CDR3 spans 15 amino acids. The CDR3 loop is CASSYSRGSNYGYTF. The CDR3 DNA reads as TGTGCCAGCAGTTACTCGAGGGGATCTAACTATGGCTACACCTTC.

The CDR3 DNA sequence: TGTGCCAGCAGTGAGGGTTGGGGAGGAGCCTATGGCTACACCTTC. It specifies CASSEGWGGAYGYTF. The chain couples TRBV25-1 to TRBJ1-2; no definite D call. Germline CDR1 MGHDK, CDR2 SYGVNS. The CDR3 loop spans 15 amino acids. V dropped 3 bases and J dropped 4 bases, with 15 bases sitting between them.

This sequence joins TRBV7-2 and TRBJ1-2; D perhaps matches TRBD1 (5 bases). The CDR3 runs 14 residues. V lost 5 bases and J lost 4, with 14 bases in between. CDR1 and CDR2 (germline): SGHTA, FQGNSA. The CDR3 region is CASSNQGGPYGYTF. The CDR3 DNA reads TGTGCCAGCAGCAACCAGGGCGGACCCTATGGCTACACCTTC. Together with reference TRBV7-2 and TRBJ1-2, the CDR3 gives the full variable domain: GAGVSQSPSNKVTEKGKDVELRCDPISGHTALYWYRQSLGQGLEFLIYFQGNSAPDKSGLPSDRFSAERTGGSVSTLTIQRTQQEDSAVYLCASSNQGGPYGYTFGSGTRLTVV.

The chain couples TRBV28 to TRBJ2-7, with TRBD2 matching over 11 bases. The CDR3 runs 15 residues. Looked up from germline, CDR1 is MDHEN and CDR2 is SYDVKM. With V trimmed by 6 bases and J by 2 bases, 6 bases remained unmatched. CDR3 protein: CASSSTSGSAYEQYF. CDR3 bases: TGTGCCAGCAGCTCTACTAGCGGGAGTGCCTACGAGCAGTACTTC.

This clone was seen more than once but under ten times. The chain is built from TRBV18 and TRBJ2-4; TRBD1 matches at 7 bases. V gave up 5 bases and J gave up 0 bases; unmatched junction bases: 10. This CDR3 region has 17 residues. Germline V gene lookup returns CDR1 KGHSH and CDR2 LQKENI. The CDR3 reads CASSSTRQGIAKNIQYF. In DNA form, the CDR3 reads TGTGCCAGCTCATCGACGCGACAGGGTATAGCCAAAAACATTCAGTACTTC.

This clone was counted once. V and J are TRBV11-2 and TRBJ2-2; TRBD2 agrees at 7 bases. The germline CDR1 and CDR2 sequences are SGHAT and FQNNGV. The CDR3 loop spans 17 amino acids. Unmatched junction bases numbered 8, after V lost 3 bases and J lost 1 base. CDR3 protein: CASSFIRGGGNTGELFF. The DNA for the CDR3 is TGTGCCAGCAGCTTTATTCGGGGCGGGGGGAACACCGGGGAGCTGTTTTTT.

V gene TRBV15 combines with J gene TRBJ2-1, with D maybe TRBD2 (6 bases). Germline CDR1 and CDR2: LNHNV and YYDKDF (reference sequence). The V gene lost 0 bases and the J gene lost 10 bases, with 19 bases spanning the gap. The CDR3 consists of 16 residues. The CDR3, as DNA: TGTGCCACCAGCAGAGACGGGCGACTAGGGGCGGAGGAGCAGTTCTTC. As protein: CATSRDGRLGAEEQFF. Together with reference TRBV15 and TRBJ2-1, the CDR3 gives the full variable domain: DAMVIQNPRYQVTQFGKPVTLSCSQTLNHNVMYWYQQKSSQAPKLLFHYYDKDFNNEADTPDNFQSRRPNTSFCFLDIRSPGLGDTAMYLCATSRDGRLGAEEQFFGPGTRLTVL.

The sample holds a few counts of this clone. The CDR3 DNA reads TGTGCCAGCAGCCGGGACAGCCATGAAAAACTGTTTTTT. The encoded protein is CASSRDSHEKLFF. J is TRBJ1-4 and V is TRBV7-9; 7 bases agree with TRBD1. J was trimmed by 6 bases and V by 5 bases; bases with no gene match: 3. From germline, CDR1 is SEHNR and CDR2 FQNEAQ (reference sequence). There are 13 residues in the CDR3.

V usage is TRBV7-2 and J usage is TRBJ2-1; D uncertain. Trimming removed 2 bases from V and 6 bases from J, with 2 bases in between. Germline V gene data show CDR1 as SGHTA and CDR2 as FQGNSA. This CDR3 has 11 residues. Here the CDR3 reads CASSLSNEQFF. The CDR3, as DNA: TGTGCCAGCAGCTTAAGCAATGAGCAGTTCTTC.

The DNA of the CDR3 is TGTGCCAGCAGCTTTCCGGGACAACTGTACGAGCAGTACTTC. Residues: CASSFPGQLYEQYF. The rearrangement uses TRBV5-6 and TRBJ2-7; D may be TRBD1 (6 bases). Germline CDR1 is SGHDT and CDR2 is YYEEEE. V was shortened by 2 bases and J by 4 bases, with 13 bases between the two germline ends. The CDR3 spans 14 residues.

This chain links TRBV6-1 with TRBJ1-1; no clear D gene. The CDR3 has 15 amino acids. Trimming removed 7 bases from V and 1 base from J, with 16 bases in between. Germline CDR1 reads MNHNS; CDR2 reads SASEGT. The CDR3 sequence: CASNSQDLGNTEAFF. CDR3 nucleotides: TGTGCCAGCAATAGTCAGGACTTGGGGAACACTGAAGCTTTCTTT.

The CDR3 spells CASSAQGWGDTQYF. CDR3 nucleotides: TGTGCCAGCAGCGCACAGGGCTGGGGAGATACGCAGTATTTT. This sequence joins TRBV9 and TRBJ2-3; D is possibly TRBD1 (6 bases). Germline V gene data show CDR1 as SGDLS and CDR2 as YYNGEE. The CDR3 contains 14 residues. V lost 3 bases to trimming and J lost 5 bases, with 13 bases between them.

The chain uses TRBV18 and TRBJ1-2; 10 positions match TRBD1. Germline V gene sequence: CDR1 KGHSH, CDR2 LQKENI. The CDR3 spans 17 residues. V was pared by 4 bases and J by 1 base, with 9 bases of the junction left unmatched. CDR3 sequence: CASSLPGQGLINYGYTF. DNA for the CDR3: TGTGCCAGCTCACTCCCGGGACAGGGGCTTATTAACTATGGCTACACCTTC.

The chain recombines TRBV10-3 with TRBJ2-5; TRBD2 is a possible D gene (5 bases). The CDR3 consists of 13 residues. Trimming removed 0 bases from V and 5 bases from J, with 7 bases in between. Germline lookup yields CDR1 ENHRY and CDR2 SYGVKD. CDR3 bases: TGTGCCATCAGTGAGTCGAGGGCCGAGACCCAGTACTTC. It yields the protein CAISESRAETQYF.

This clone is a singleton in its sample. The junction differs from germline at one of its ends, possibly a read error. The J gene is TRBJ1-3, the V gene TRBV7-9; perhaps TRBD1 as D (5 bases). The CDR3 spans 15 residues. Germline values: CDR1 SEHNR, CDR2 FQNEAQ (reference sequence). CDR3: CASSPYSGGGNAIYF. CDR3 sequence (DNA): TGTGCCAGCAGCCCCTACTCGGGGGGGGGAAACGCCATATATTTT.

This clone has more than one count but fewer than ten. J is TRBJ1-1 and V is TRBV6-6; 7 nucleotides align to TRBD1. J gave up 1 base and V 4 bases, and 3 bases lay outside the gene matches. The CDR3 is 14 amino acids. Germline assignment: CDR1 MNHNY and CDR2 SVGAGI (reference sequence). CDR3 amino acids: CASSFGTENTEAFF. The CDR3 nucleotides are TGTGCCAGCAGTTTCGGGACAGAGAACACTGAAGCTTTCTTT.

The V call is TRBV10-3, the J call TRBJ2-3, with TRBD2 matching over 8 bases. Trimming took 3 bases from V and 3 from J; bases not matched to a gene: 14. Germline CDR1 ENHRY, CDR2 SYGVKD. The CDR3 runs 18 residues. In DNA, the CDR3 is TGTGCCATCAGTGACCCCACCGGACGGGAGGGCCTAACAGATACGCAGTATTTT. Protein sequence: CAISDPTGREGLTDTQYF.

The sample holds one count of this clone. V and J are TRBV5-4 and TRBJ2-5; 8 bases match TRBD2. The CDR3 totals 15 residues. Germline V gene lookup returns CDR1 SGHNT and CDR2 YYREEE (reference sequence). The CDR3 protein is CATHTRGGIQETQYF. CDR3 coding DNA: TGTGCGACCCATACCCGGGGGGGGATCCAAGAGACCCAGTACTTC. Variable domain in full (rest from reference TRBV5-4 and TRBJ2-5): ETGVTQSPTHLIKTRGQQVTLRCSSQSGHNTVSWYQQALGQGPQFIFQYYREEENGRGNFPPRFSGLQFPNYSSELNVNALELDDSALYLCATHTRGGIQETQYFGPGTRLLVL.

The chain is built from TRBV6-1 and TRBJ2-3; D unclear. The CDR3 is 12 amino acids. Germline V lookup: CDR1 MNHNS, CDR2 SASEGT. With 1 base removed from V and 6 bases from J, the gap between germline ends came to 5 bases. CDR3 loop: CASSEERDTQYF. CDR3 coding DNA: TGTGCCAGCAGTGAAGAGAGGGATACGCAGTATTTT.

The CDR3 region is CATSIPAGTEAFF. CDR3 in DNA: TGTGCCACCAGCATTCCAGCGGGGACTGAAGCTTTCTTT. The chain combines TRBV15 with TRBJ1-1; D is unresolved. Germline V gene sequence: CDR1 LNHNV, CDR2 YYDKDF (reference sequence). V dropped 4 bases and J dropped 5 bases, with 11 bases sitting between them. This CDR3 has 13 amino acids. The full variable domain, rest sourced from reference TRBV15 and TRBJ1-1, is DAMVIQNPRYQVTQFGKPVTLSCSQTLNHNVMYWYQQKSSQAPKLLFHYYDKDFNNEADTPDNFQSRRPNTSFCFLDIRSPGLGDTAMYLCATSIPAGTEAFFGQGTRLTVV.

The rearrangement uses TRBV19 and TRBJ1-5; the D gene is possibly TRBD1 (6 bases). Trimming took 2 bases from V and 6 from J, leaving 14 bases between them. Germline lookup yields CDR1 LNHDA and CDR2 SQIVND (reference sequence). This CDR3 region has 15 residues. The CDR3 region has the DNA TGTGCCAGTAGTATAAACAGGGTTTCTGCTCAGCCCCAGCATTTT. It translates to CASSINRVSAQPQHF.